This paragraph covers one TCR beta chain sequence. Its target is unknown. The data derive from a study of cytomegalovirus exposure and HLA in healthy donors. Study observations and caveats: In an earlier analysis, productive rearrangement rates for most beta V segments clustered near 87% or 30%.

This CDR3 is built from 11 residues. 13 Jbeta primers and 60 Vbeta primers were used for the PCR. Assay: immunoSEQ multiplex PCR; the TCRdb copy retains only in-frame clones and omits some. There are under 200,000 clones in the sample; approximately 85% occur only once, and about 2.2% lies in the top ten. The sample comprised PBMCs. The source of this sequence is a woman aged 45-65 years in good health and CMV-seronegative. The chain has TRBV12-2 and TRBJ2-5; TRBD2 was called by the table and not checked on the DNA. TRBV12-2 is described as a pseudogene. The CDR3 coding sequence is TGTGCAAGTCGCCTTCCCGGGGCCCAGTACTTC. It encodes CASRLPGAQYF.